This TCR beta chain originates from a study of response to subunit inactivated influenza vaccine. TCRdb re-derived calls from the RT-PCR reads in MiXCR, one entry per CDR3 protein. Of 650,000 to 800,000 distinct CDR3 sequences listed, over 11% are singletons. Study-level findings and limits: The authors proposed limited new T cell recruitment per seasonal influenza vaccination.

The CDR3 is made up of 15 amino acids. Deletions cut 4 bases from V and 4 bases from J, with 12 bases between. Germline lookup yields CDR1 KGHDR and CDR2 SFDVKD. As to this clonotype: Its antigen is undetermined.

The rearrangement joins TRBV24-1 to TRBJ2-2; D is perhaps TRBD1 or TRBD2 (7 bases each). This clonotype was sampled from a man aged 50-60 years who received an inactivated influenza vaccine. The specimen comprised PBMCs from blood, sampled 14 days before vaccination. This chain's CDR3 is CATSEGGGSTGELFF. DNA for the CDR3: TGTGCCACCAGTGAAGGGGGCGGGAGCACCGGGGAGCTGTTTTTT.